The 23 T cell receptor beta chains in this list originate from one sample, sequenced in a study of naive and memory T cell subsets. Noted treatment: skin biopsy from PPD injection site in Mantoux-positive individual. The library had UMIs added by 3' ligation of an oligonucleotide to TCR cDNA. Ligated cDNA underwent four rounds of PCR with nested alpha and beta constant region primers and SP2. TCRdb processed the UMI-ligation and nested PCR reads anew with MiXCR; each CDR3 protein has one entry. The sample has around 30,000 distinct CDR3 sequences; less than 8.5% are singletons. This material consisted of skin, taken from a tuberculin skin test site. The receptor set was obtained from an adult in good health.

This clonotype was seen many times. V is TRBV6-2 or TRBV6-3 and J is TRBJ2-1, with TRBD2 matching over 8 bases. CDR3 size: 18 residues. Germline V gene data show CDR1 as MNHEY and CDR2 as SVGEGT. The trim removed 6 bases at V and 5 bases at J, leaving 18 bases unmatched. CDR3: CASSPGRVAGPRDNEQFF. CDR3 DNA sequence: TGTGCCAGCAGCCCCGGCCGGGTAGCGGGGCCCCGGGACAATGAGCAGTTCTTC.

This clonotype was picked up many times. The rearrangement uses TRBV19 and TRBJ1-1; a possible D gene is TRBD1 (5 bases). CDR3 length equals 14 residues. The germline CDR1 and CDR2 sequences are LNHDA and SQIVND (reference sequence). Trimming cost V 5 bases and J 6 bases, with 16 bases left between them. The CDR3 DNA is TGTGCCAGTAGTGTCAAGGGGAGGAGGGCTGAAGCTTTCTTT. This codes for CASSVKGRRAEAFF.

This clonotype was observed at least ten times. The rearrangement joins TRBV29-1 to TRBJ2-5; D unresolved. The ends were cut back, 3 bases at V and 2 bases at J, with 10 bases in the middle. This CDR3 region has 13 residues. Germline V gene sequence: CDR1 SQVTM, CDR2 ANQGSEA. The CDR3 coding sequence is TGCAGCGTTGACGGCAGATTACAAGAGACCCAGTACTTC. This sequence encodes CSVDGRLQETQYF.

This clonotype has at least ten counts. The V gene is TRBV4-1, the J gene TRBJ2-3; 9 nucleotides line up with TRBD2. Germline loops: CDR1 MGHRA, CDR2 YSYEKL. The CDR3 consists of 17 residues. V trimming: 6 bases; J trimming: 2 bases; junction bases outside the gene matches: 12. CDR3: CASRPGIAGENTDTQYF. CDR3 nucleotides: TGCGCCAGCAGACCGGGGATAGCGGGGGAGAACACAGATACGCAGTATTTT.

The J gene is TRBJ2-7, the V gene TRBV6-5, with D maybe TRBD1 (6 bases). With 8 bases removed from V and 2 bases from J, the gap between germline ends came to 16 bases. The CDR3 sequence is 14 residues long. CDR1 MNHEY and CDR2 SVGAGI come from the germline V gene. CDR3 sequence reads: CASGEDRWAYEQYF. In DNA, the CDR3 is TGTGCCAGCGGCGAGGACAGATGGGCCTACGAGCAGTACTTC.

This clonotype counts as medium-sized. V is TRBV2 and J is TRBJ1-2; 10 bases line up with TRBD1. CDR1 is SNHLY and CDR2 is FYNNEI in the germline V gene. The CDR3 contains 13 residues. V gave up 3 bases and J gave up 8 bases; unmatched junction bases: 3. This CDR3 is CASSDGQGVGYTF. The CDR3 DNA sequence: TGTGCCAGCAGTGATGGACAGGGGGTGGGCTACACCTTC.

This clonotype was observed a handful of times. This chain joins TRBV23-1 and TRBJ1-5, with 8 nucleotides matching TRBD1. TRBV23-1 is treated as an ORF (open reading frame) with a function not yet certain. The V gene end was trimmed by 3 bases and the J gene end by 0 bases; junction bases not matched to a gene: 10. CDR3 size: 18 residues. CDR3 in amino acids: CASSHPPRTGYSNQPQHF. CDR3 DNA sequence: TGCGCCAGCAGTCATCCACCAAGGACAGGGTATAGCAATCAGCCCCAGCATTTT.

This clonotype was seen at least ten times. CDR3 loop: CASSFAEYNEQFF. The CDR3, as DNA: TGTGCCAGCAGCTTTGCGGAGTACAATGAGCAGTTCTTC. The V gene is TRBV5-5, the J gene TRBJ2-1; D is ambiguous. V lost 2 bases, J lost 4 bases, and 7 bases lay in between. The CDR3 consists of 13 residues. From germline, CDR1 is SGHKS and CDR2 YYEKEE (reference sequence).

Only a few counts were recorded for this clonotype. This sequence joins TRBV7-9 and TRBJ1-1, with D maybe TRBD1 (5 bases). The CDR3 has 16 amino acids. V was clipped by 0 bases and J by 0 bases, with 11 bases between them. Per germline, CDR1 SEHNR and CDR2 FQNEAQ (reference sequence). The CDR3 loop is CASSLAGGGMNTEAFF. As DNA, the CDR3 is TGTGCCAGCAGCTTAGCTGGGGGGGGGATGAACACTGAAGCTTTCTTT.

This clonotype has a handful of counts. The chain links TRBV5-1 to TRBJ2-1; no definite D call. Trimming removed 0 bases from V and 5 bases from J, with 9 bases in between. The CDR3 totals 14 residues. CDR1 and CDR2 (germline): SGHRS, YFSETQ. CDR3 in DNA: TGCGCCAGCAGCTTGGCCCCGCCGGACAATGAGCAGTTCTTC. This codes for CASSLAPPDNEQFF.

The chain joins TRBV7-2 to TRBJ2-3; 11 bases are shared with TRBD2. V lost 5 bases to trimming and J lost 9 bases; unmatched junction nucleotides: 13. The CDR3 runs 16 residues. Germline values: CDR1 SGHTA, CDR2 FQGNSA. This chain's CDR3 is CASSPTLVAGGPTQYF. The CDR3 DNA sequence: TGTGCCAGCAGCCCGACCCTCGTAGCGGGGGGGCCCACGCAGTATTTT.

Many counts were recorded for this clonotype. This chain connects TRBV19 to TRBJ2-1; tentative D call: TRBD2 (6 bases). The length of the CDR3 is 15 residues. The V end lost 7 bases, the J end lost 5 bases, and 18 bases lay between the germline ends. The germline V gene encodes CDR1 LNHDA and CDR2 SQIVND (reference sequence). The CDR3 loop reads CASTIGRDANNEQFF. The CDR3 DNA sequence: TGTGCCAGTACCATTGGGCGGGACGCGAACAATGAGCAGTTCTTC.

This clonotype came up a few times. The CDR3 sequence: CSVTTGDYGYTF. CDR3 coding DNA: TGCAGCGTTACGACAGGGGACTATGGCTACACCTTC. The chain employs TRBV29-1 and TRBJ1-2; 8 bases are a match to TRBD1. V lost 5 bases and J lost 3; bases outside the gene matches: 2. The length of the CDR3 is 12 residues. Germline CDR1 is SQVTM and CDR2 is ANQGSEA. Supplemented by reference TRBV29-1 and TRBJ1-2, the full variable domain reads SAVISQKPSRDICQRGTSLTIQCQVDSQVTMMFWYRQQPGQSLTLIATANQGSEATYESGFVIDKFPISRPNLTFSTLTVSNMSPEDSSIYLCSVTTGDYGYTFGSGTRLTVV.

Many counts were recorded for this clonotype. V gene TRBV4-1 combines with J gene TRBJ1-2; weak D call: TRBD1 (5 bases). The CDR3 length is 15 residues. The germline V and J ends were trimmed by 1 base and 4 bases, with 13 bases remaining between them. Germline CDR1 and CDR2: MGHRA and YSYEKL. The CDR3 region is CASSQAPTGAYGYTF. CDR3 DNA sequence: TGCGCCAGCAGCCAAGCCCCGACCGGGGCCTATGGCTACACCTTC.

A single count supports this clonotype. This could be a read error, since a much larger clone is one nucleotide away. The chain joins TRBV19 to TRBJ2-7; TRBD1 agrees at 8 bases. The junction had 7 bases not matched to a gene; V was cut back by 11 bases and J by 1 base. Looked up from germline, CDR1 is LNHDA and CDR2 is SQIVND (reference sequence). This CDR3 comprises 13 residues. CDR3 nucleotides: TGTGCCGCCTCCGGGACAGGTTCCTACGAGCAGTACTTC. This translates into CAASGTGSYEQYF.

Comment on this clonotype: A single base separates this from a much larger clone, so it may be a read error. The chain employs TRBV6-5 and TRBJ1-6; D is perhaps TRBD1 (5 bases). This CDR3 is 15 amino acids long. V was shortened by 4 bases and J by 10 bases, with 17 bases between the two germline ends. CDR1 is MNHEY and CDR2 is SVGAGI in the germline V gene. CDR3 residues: CASSLDMEDQSPLHF. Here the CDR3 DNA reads TGTGCCAGCAGTTTGGACATGGAGGATCAGTCACCCCTCCACTTT.

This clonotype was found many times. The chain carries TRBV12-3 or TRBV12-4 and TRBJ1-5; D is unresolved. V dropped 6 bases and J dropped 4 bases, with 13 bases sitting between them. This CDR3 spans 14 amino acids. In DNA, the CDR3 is TGTGCCAGCAGCCCGCCCGACGGGAATCAGCCCCAGCATTTT. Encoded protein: CASSPPDGNQPQHF.

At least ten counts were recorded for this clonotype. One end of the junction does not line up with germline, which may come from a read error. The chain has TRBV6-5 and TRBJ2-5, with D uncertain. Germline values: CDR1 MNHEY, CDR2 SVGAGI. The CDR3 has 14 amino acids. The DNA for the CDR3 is TGTGCCAGCAGTTACTCTTCCCAAAGCACGGGTCTCAACTTC. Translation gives CASSYSSQSTGLNF.

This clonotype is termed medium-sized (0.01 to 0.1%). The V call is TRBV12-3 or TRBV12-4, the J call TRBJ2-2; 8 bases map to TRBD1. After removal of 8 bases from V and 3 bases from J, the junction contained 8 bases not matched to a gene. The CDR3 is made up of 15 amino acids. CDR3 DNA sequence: TGTGCCAGCGGGAGACAGGGGTTCTACACCGGGGAGCTGTTTTTT. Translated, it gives CASGRQGFYTGELFF.

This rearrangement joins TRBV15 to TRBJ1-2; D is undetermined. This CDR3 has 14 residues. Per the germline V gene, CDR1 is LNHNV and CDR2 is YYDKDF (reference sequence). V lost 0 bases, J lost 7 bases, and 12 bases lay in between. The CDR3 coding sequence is TGTGCCACCAGCAGAGATCCTTATACAGTTGGCTACACCTTC. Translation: CATSRDPYTVGYTF.

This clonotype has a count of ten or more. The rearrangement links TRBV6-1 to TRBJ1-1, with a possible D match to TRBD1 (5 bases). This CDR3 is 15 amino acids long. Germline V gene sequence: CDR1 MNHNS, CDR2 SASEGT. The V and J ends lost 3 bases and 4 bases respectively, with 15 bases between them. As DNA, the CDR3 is TGTGCCAGCAGTGATCGGTTCGGGGGTGCCACTGAAGCTTTCTTT. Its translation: CASSDRFGGATEAFF.

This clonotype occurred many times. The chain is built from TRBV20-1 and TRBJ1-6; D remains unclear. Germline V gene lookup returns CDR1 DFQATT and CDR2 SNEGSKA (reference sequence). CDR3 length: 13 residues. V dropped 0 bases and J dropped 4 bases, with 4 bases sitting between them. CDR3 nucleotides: TGCAGTGCTAGAGACCCATATAATTCACCCCTCCACTTT. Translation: CSARDPYNSPLHF.

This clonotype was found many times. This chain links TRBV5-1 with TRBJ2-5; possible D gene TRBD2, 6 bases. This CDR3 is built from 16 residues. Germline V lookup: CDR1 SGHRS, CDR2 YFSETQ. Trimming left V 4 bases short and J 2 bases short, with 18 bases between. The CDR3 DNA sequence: TGCGCCAGCAGCCACGGGGGATTTGCGGCACAAGAGACCCAGTACTTC. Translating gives CASSHGGFAAQETQYF. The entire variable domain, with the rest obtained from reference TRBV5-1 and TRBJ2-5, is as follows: KAGVTQTPRYLIKTRGQQVTLSCSPISGHRSVSWYQQTPGQGLQFLFEYFSETQRNKGNFPGRFSGRQFSNSRSEMNVSTLELGDSALYLCASSHGGFAAQETQYFGPGTRLLVL.